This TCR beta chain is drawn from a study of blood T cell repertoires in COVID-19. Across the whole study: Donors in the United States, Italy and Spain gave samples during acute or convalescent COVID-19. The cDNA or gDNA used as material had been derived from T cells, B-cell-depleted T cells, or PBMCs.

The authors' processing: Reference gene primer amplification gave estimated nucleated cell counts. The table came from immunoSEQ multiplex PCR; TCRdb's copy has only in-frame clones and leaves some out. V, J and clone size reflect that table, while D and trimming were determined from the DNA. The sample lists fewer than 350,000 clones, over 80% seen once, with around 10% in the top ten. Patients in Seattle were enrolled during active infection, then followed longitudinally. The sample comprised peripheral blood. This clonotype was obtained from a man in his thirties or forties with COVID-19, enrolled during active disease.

The CDR3 region is CASSDFLARLAGQFF. CDR3 nucleotides: TGTGCCAGCAGTGATTTTTTGGCGAGACTAGCGGGGCAGTTCTTC. The rearrangement joins TRBV2 to TRBJ2-1; TRBD2 agrees at 10 bases. The CDR3 is 15 residues long. Losses at the gene ends were 3 bases for V and 12 bases for J; bases not matched to a gene: 11. Germline values: CDR1 SNHLY, CDR2 FYNNEI.